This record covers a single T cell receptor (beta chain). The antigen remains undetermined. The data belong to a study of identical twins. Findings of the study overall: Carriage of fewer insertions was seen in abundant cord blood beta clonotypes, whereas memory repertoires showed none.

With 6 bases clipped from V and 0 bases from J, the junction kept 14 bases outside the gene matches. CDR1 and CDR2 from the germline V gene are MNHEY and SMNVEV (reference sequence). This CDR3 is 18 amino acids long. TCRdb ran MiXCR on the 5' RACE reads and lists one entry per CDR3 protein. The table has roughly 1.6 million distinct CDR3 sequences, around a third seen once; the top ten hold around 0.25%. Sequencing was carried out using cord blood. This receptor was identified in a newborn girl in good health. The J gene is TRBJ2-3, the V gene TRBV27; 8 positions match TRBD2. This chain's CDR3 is CASSPRREVPYSTDTQYF. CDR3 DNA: TGTGCCAGCAGCCCCCGGCGGGAGGTCCCTTACAGCACAGATACGCAGTATTTT.